This entry lists 16 T cell receptor beta chains sequenced from one sample in a study of CD8 T cells in Susac syndrome. RNA, at about 0.45 to 1 ug, was reverse transcribed with random hexamers. TCRdb reprocessed the immunoSEQ multiplex PCR reads via MiXCR and lists one record per CDR3 protein. The data show 77,000 or so distinct CDR3 sequences, about 95% seen once. The sequenced material came from CD8+ T cells from PBMCs. These receptor sequences come from a human donor with multiple sclerosis.

V usage is TRBV7-9 and J usage is TRBJ1-2; no definite D call. Trimming removed 1 base at V and 4 bases at J, with 10 bases between. The CDR3 runs to 14 residues. Germline V CDR1 and CDR2: SEHNR, FQNEAQ (reference sequence). In nucleotides, the CDR3 is TGTGCCAGCAGCTTAGAGGAGGAGCTCTATGGCTACACCTTC. Its protein product is CASSLEEELYGYTF.

The chain employs TRBV15 and TRBJ2-3, with TRBD2 matching over 8 bases. The V gene end was trimmed by 5 bases and the J gene end by 3 bases; junction bases not matched to a gene: 7. CDR1 is LNHNV, CDR2 YYDKDF, per germline (reference sequence). The CDR3 is 15 amino acids. CDR3: CATSPGLAGTDTQYF. DNA for the CDR3: TGTGCCACCAGCCCAGGACTAGCAGGGACAGATACGCAGTATTTT.

The rearrangement joins TRBV6-5 to TRBJ1-6, with D uncertain. This CDR3 is 12 amino acids long. Germline V lookup: CDR1 MNHEY, CDR2 SVGAGI. V lost 4 bases, J lost 9 bases, and 7 bases lay in between. CDR3 DNA: TGTGCCAGCAGTTTCCTACGTTCACCCCTCCACTTT. Its protein product is CASSFLRSPLHF.

The chain is built from TRBV9 and TRBJ2-3; either TRBD1 or TRBD2 may fit D (5 bases each). The V end lost 1 base, the J end lost 1 base, and 16 bases lay between the germline ends. The CDR3 runs 17 residues. Germline lookup yields CDR1 SGDLS and CDR2 YYNGEE. Here the CDR3 DNA reads TGTGCCAGCAGCGTATTAGTCCGGGGCCCTGGCACAGATACGCAGTATTTT. This encodes CASSVLVRGPGTDTQYF.

This clonotype was found a few times. CDR3 region: CASSPGQSYEQYF. The CDR3 DNA sequence: TGTGCCAGCTCACCGGGACAGAGCTACGAGCAGTACTTC. The V call is TRBV18, the J call TRBJ2-7; 7 positions agree with TRBD1. Germline values: CDR1 KGHSH, CDR2 LQKENI. V lost 3 bases to trimming and J lost 3 bases; unmatched junction nucleotides: 2. The length of the CDR3 is 13 residues.

The chain couples TRBV19 to TRBJ2-6, with D unresolved. Germline loops: CDR1 LNHDA, CDR2 SQIVND (reference sequence). V was pared by 10 bases and J by 0 bases, with 13 bases between. The CDR3 spans 15 residues. The CDR3 DNA follows: TGTGCCACCACCCTTGAGGCCTCTGGGGCCAACGTCCTGACTTTC. Protein sequence: CATTLEASGANVLTF.

V gene TRBV7-9 combines with J gene TRBJ1-1; D possibly corresponds to TRBD1 (5 bases). CDR3 length: 12 residues. V was shortened by 3 bases and J by 8 bases, with 10 bases between the two germline ends. CDR1 is SEHNR, CDR2 FQNEAQ, per germline (reference sequence). CDR3 loop: CASSLGPGEAFF. In DNA form, the CDR3 reads TGTGCCAGCAGCTTGGGGCCGGGGGAAGCTTTCTTT.

The chain employs TRBV11-2 and TRBJ2-2; D gene ambiguous. The CDR3 covers 16 residues. The V gene's germline CDR1 is SGHAT and CDR2 FQNNGV. V gave up 0 bases and J gave up 3 bases, with 11 bases separating them. As DNA, the CDR3 is TGTGCCAGCAGCTTAGAGGCTAGTCGGTACACCGGGGAGCTGTTTTTT. It translates to CASSLEASRYTGELFF.

The J gene is TRBJ2-7, the V gene TRBV6-2 or TRBV6-3, with D maybe TRBD2 (5 bases). The CDR3 extends over 14 amino acids. Trimming removed 0 bases at V and 6 bases at J, with 12 bases between. Germline-derived CDR1 and CDR2 are MNHEY and SVGEGT. For the CDR3, the DNA is TGTGCCAGCAGTTACTCGCGGGTTAAGGGCGAGCAGTACTTC. Translated, it gives CASSYSRVKGEQYF.

The sample holds one count of this clonotype. V and J are TRBV15 and TRBJ1-1; tentative D call: TRBD1 (5 bases). Germline-derived CDR1 and CDR2 are LNHNV and YYDKDF (reference sequence). Trimming took off 0 bases at V and 1 base at J, with 12 bases between the two ends. CDR3 length: 16 amino acids. CDR3 residues: CATSRELGVRNTEAFF. CDR3 nucleotide sequence: TGTGCCACCAGCAGAGAGTTGGGGGTGAGGAACACTGAAGCTTTCTTT.

The chain employs TRBV3-1 and TRBJ2-2; D possibly matches TRBD1 or TRBD2 (6 bases each). Trimming removed 0 bases from V and 5 bases from J, with 10 bases in between. Germline CDR1 reads LGHDT; CDR2 reads YNNKEL (reference sequence). This CDR3 is built from 15 residues. DNA of the CDR3: TGTGCCAGCAGCCAAGATATAGGGGGGACCGGGGAGCTGTTTTTT. This encodes CASSQDIGGTGELFF.

The chain is built from TRBV7-8 and TRBJ2-7; TRBD1 aligns across 9 bases. The CDR3 loop spans 15 amino acids. In germline, CDR1 is SGHVS, CDR2 FQNEAQ. Trimming removed 4 bases from V and 0 bases from J; junction bases left unmatched: 4. The CDR3: CASSYGTGNSYEQYF. The DNA for the CDR3 is TGTGCCAGCAGCTACGGGACAGGGAACTCCTACGAGCAGTACTTC.

The chain recombines TRBV5-4 with TRBJ2-1, with 8 positions matching TRBD1. The CDR3 covers 14 residues. Germline V CDR1 and CDR2: SGHNT, YYREEE (reference sequence). J gave up 7 bases and V 4 bases, and 7 bases lay outside the gene matches. CDR3 DNA sequence: TGTGCCAGCAGCCCCGACAGGGGCTGGAATGAGCAGTTCTTC. It codes for CASSPDRGWNEQFF.

The chain carries TRBV5-1 and TRBJ1-2; D uncertain. This CDR3 region has 13 residues. Germline values: CDR1 SGHRS, CDR2 YFSETQ. The germline V and J ends were trimmed by 5 bases and 8 bases, with 16 bases remaining between them. The DNA for the CDR3 is TGCGCCAGCAGTCCGGACCCTAAAGGGGGCTACACCTTC. Its translation: CASSPDPKGGYTF.

The rearrangement joins TRBV4-2 to TRBJ2-1, with 12 bases that match TRBD2. The germline CDR1 and CDR2 sequences are LGHNA and YNFKEQ. The CDR3 runs 16 residues. The V gene end was trimmed by 3 bases and the J gene end by 4 bases; junction bases not matched to a gene: 4. In DNA, the CDR3 is TGTGCCAGCAGCCACAGACTAGCGGGAGATTACAATGAGCAGTTCTTC. Its protein is CASSHRLAGDYNEQFF.

The chain combines TRBV27 with TRBJ1-5; TRBD1 aligns across 8 bases. Germline CDR1 and CDR2: MNHEY and SMNVEV (reference sequence). V trimming: 5 bases; J trimming: 2 bases; junction bases outside the gene matches: 5. The CDR3 is made up of 15 amino acids. This CDR3 reads CASSQGAQGNQPQHF. The CDR3 DNA reads TGTGCCAGCAGTCAGGGGGCTCAGGGCAATCAGCCCCAGCATTTT.